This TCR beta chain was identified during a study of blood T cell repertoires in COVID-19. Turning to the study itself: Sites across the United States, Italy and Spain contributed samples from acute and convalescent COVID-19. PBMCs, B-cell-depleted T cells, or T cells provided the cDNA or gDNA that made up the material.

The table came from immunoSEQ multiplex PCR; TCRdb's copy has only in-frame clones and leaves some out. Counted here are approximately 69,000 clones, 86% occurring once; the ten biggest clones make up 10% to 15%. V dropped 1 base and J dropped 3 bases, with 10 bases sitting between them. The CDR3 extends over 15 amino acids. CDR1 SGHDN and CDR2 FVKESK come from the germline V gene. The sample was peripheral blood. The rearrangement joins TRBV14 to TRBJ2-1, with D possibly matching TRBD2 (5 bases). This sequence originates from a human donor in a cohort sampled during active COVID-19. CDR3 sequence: CASSQGGSVYNEQFF. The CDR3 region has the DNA TGTGCCAGCAGCCAAGGTGGTAGCGTCTACAATGAGCAGTTCTTC.